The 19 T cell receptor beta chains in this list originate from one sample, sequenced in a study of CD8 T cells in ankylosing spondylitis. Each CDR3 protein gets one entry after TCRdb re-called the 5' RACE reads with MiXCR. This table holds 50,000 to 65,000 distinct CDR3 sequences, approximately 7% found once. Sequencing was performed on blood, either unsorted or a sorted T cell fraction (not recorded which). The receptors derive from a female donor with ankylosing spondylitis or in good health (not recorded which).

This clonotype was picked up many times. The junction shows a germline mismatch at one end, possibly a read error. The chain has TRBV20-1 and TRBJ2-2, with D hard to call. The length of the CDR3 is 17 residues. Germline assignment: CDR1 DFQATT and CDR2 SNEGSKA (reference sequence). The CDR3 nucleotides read TGCTGTGCTAGAGATGTCCAGCTAATAACGCACACCGGGGAGCTGTTTTTT. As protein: CCARDVQLITHTGELFF.

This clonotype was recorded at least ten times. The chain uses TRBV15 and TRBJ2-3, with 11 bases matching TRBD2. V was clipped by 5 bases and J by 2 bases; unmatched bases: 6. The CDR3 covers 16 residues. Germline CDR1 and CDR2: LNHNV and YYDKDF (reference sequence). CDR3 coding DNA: TGTGCCACCAGCGGGAGGACTAGCGGGCTCACAGATACGCAGTATTTT. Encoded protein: CATSGRTSGLTDTQYF.

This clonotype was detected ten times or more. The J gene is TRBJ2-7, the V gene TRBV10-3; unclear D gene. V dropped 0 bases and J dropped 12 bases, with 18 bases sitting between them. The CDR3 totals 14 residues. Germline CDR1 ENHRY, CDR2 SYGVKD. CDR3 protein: CAISESKGRVGMYF. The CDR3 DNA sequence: TGTGCCATCAGTGAGTCGAAGGGCAGAGTGGGGATGTACTTC.

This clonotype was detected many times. The CDR3 loop reads CAISESSGAKNIQYF. CDR3 coding DNA: TGTGCCATCAGTGAGTCTAGCGGGGCCAAAAACATTCAGTACTTC. This rearrangement joins TRBV10-3 to TRBJ2-4; 7 bases agree with TRBD2. This CDR3 spans 15 amino acids. The V and J ends lost 0 bases and 1 base, in that order; junction bases with no gene match: 0. Germline CDR1 and CDR2: ENHRY and SYGVKD.

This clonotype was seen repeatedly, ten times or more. The CDR3 DNA follows: TGTGCCAGCAGCCTGGACGGCTCCTATAATTCACCCCTCCACTTT. Its protein product is CASSLDGSYNSPLHF. The J gene is TRBJ1-6, the V gene TRBV5-6; no reliable D call. Trimming pared 4 bases from V and 0 bases from J, leaving 8 bases between. The CDR3 has 15 residues. The germline V gene has CDR1 SGHDT and CDR2 YYEEEE.

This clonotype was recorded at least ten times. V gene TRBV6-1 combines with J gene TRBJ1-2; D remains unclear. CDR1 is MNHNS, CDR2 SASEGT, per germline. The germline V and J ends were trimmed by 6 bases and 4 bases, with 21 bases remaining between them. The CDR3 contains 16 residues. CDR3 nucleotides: TGTGCCAGCAGCAGGAAGGGATCCTCAGCCCCCTATGGCTACACCTTC. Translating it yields CASSRKGSSAPYGYTF.

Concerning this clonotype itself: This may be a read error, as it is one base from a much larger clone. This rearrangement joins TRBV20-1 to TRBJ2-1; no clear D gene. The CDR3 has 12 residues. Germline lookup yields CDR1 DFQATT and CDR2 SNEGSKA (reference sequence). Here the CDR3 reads CSVRDGVEGQFF. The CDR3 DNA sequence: TGCAGTGTTAGAGATGGGGTGGAAGGGCAGTTCTTC.

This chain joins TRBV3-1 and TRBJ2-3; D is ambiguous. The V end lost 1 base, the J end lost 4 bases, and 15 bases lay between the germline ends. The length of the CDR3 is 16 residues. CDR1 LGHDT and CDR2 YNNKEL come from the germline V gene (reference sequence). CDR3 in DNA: TGTGCCAGCAGCCAAGTTAGTACCTTTGGCCCAGATACGCAGTATTTT. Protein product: CASSQVSTFGPDTQYF.

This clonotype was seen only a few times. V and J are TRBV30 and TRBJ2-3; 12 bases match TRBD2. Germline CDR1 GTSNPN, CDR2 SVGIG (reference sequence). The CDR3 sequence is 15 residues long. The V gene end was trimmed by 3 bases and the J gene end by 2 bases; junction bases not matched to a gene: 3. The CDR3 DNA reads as TGTGCCTGGAGACTAGCGGGGGGACTCACAGATACGCAGTATTTT. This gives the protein CAWRLAGGLTDTQYF.

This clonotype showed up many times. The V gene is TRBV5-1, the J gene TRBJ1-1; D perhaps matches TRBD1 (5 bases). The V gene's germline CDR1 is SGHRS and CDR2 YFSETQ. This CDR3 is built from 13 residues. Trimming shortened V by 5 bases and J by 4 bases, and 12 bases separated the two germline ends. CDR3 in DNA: TGCGCCAGCAGGAACGAGGGGACCACTGAAGCTTTCTTT. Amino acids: CASRNEGTTEAFF.

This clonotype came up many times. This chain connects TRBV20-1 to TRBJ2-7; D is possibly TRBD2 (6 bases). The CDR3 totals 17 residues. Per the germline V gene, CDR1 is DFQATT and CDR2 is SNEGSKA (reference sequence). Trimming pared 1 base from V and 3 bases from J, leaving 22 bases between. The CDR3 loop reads CSARALELTGDLYEQYF. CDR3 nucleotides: TGCAGTGCTAGAGCCCTCGAACTGACGGGGGATCTCTACGAGCAGTACTTC.

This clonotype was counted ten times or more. In DNA form, the CDR3 reads TGCGCCAGCAGCCAATCGGCTAGCATAGCCTACGAGCAGTACTTC. The encoded protein is CASSQSASIAYEQYF. The rearrangement uses TRBV4-3 and TRBJ2-7, with D possibly matching TRBD2 (5 bases). V was clipped by 2 bases and J by 2 bases, with 13 bases between them. This CDR3 has 15 residues. Germline CDR1 LGHNA, CDR2 YSLEER.

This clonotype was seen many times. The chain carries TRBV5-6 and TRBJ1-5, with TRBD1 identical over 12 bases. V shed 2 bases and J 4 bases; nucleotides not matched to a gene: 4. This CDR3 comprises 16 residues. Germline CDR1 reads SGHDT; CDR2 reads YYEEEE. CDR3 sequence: CASSFRDRGPNQPQHF. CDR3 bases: TGTGCCAGCAGCTTCCGGGACAGGGGGCCTAATCAGCCCCAGCATTTT.

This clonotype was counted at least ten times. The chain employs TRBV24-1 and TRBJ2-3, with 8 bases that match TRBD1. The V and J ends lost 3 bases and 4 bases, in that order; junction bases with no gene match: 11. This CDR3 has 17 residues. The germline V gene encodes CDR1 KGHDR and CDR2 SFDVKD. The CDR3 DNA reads TGTGCCACCAGTGATAATGACAGGGGACAGAGGGCAGATACGCAGTATTTT. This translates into CATSDNDRGQRADTQYF.

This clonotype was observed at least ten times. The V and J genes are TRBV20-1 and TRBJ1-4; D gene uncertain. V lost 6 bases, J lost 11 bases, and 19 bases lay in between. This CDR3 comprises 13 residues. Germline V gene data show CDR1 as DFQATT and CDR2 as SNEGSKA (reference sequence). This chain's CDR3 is CSASSGGADKLFF. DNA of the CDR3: TGCAGTGCCTCTAGCGGAGGAGCAGATAAACTGTTTTTT.

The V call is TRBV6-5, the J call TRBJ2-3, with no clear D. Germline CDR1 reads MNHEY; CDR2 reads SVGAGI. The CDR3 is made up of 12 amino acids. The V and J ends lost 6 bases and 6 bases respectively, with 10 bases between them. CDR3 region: CASSPNSDTQYF. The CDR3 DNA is TGTGCCAGCAGCCCTAATTCGGATACGCAGTATTTT.

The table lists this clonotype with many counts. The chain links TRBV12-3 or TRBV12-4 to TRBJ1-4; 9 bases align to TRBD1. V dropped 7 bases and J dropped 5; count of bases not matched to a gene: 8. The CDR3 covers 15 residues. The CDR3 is CASTPGDRGNEKLFF. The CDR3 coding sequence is TGTGCCAGCACCCCGGGTGACAGGGGGAATGAAAAACTGTTTTTT.

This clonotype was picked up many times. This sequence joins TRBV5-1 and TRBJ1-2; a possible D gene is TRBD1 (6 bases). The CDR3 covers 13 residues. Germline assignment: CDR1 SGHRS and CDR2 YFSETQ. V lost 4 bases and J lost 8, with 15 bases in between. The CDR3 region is CASSPGSGDGYTF. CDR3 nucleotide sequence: TGCGCCAGCAGCCCCGGATCAGGGGACGGCTACACCTTC.

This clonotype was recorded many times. DNA for the CDR3: TGCGCCAGCAGCACCGACAGCTACGAGCAGTACTTC. Translation: CASSTDSYEQYF. The chain uses TRBV5-1 and TRBJ2-7, with D maybe TRBD1 (5 bases). Trimming took off 4 bases at V and 3 bases at J, with 8 bases between the two ends. This CDR3 is built from 12 residues. The V gene's germline CDR1 is SGHRS and CDR2 YFSETQ.